This T cell receptor beta chain was recorded in a study of cytomegalovirus exposure and HLA in healthy donors. Donors in the study were healthy people who gave bone marrow. PCR involved 60 Vbeta and 13 Jbeta primers. The data were produced by immunoSEQ multiplex PCR, yet TCRdb's version contains in-frame clones alone and is incomplete. The sample records 90,000 to 95,000 clones, just under 80% being singletons. As regards this clone: Its specificity is not known.

Broader study findings: The likely origin of a cluster of highly shared sequence variants was a sequencing artifact.

The CDR3 loop spans 15 amino acids. Germline V CDR1 and CDR2: LNHDA, SQIVND (reference sequence). V lost 3 bases and J lost 2; bases outside the gene matches: 6. The TCR was taken from a male donor in good health and CMV-seropositive. Material: PBMCs. The chain joins TRBV19 to TRBJ2-7; TRBD2 agrees at 8 bases. CDR3 residues: CASSIAGGDPYEQYF. CDR3 sequence (DNA): TGTGCCAGTAGTATTGCGGGGGGAGACCCCTACGAGCAGTACTTC.